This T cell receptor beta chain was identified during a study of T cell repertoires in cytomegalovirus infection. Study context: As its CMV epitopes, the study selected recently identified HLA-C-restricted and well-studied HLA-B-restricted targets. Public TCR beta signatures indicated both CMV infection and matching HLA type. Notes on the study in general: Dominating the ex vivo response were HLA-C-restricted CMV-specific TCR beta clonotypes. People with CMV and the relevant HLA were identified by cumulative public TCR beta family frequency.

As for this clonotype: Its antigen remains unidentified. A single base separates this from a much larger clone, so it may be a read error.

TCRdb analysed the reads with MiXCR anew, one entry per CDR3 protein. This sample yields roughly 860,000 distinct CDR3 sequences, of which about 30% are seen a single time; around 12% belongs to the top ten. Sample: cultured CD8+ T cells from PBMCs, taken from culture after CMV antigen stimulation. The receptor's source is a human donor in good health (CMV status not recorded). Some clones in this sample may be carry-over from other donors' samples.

The CDR3 DNA is TGTGCCGGCAGTAAACAGGGAGGGCCCACTGAAGCTTTCTTT. This codes for CAGSKQGGPTEAFF. The chain links TRBV12-3 or TRBV12-4 to TRBJ1-1; weak D call: TRBD1 (6 bases). This CDR3 has 14 residues.